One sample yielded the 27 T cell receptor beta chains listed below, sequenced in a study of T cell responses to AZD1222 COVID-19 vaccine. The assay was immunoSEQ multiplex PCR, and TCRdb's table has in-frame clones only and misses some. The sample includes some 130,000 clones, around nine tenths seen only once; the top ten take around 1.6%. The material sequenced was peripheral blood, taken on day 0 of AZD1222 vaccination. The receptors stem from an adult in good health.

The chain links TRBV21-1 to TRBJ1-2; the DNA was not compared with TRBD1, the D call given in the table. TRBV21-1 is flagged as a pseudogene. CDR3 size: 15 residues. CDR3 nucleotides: TGTGCCAGCCCTCATACGACAGGGACTAACTATGGCTACACCTTC. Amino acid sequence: CASPHTTGTNYGYTF.

Written as DNA, the CDR3 is TGTGCCAGCAGCTTTACAGGGGGAGAGACCCAGTACTTC. Residues: CASSFTGGETQYF. The J gene is TRBJ2-5, the V gene TRBV7-2, with 8 nucleotides matching TRBD1. This CDR3 has 13 residues. Trimming took 3 bases from V and 4 from J; bases not matched to a gene: 1. CDR1 is SGHTA and CDR2 is FQGNSA in the germline V gene.

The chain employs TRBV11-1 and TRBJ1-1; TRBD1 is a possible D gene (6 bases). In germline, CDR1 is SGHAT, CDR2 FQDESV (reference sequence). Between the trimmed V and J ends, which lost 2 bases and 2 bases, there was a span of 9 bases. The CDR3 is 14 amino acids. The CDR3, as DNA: TGTGCCAGCAGCTTATGGGACACTAACACTGAAGCTTTCTTT. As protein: CASSLWDTNTEAFF.

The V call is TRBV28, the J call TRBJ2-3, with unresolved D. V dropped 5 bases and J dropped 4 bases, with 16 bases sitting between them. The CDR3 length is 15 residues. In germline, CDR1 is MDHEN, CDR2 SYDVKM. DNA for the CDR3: TGTGCCAGCAGTCCCCCCGAGGTCGTGGCAGATACGCAGTATTTT. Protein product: CASSPPEVVADTQYF.

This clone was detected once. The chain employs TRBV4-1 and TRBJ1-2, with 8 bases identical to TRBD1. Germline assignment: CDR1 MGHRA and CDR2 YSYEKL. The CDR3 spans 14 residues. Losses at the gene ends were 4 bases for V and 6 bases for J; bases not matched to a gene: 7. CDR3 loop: CASSRSAGGDGYTF. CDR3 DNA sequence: TGCGCCAGCAGCCGGTCGGCAGGGGGCGATGGCTACACCTTC.

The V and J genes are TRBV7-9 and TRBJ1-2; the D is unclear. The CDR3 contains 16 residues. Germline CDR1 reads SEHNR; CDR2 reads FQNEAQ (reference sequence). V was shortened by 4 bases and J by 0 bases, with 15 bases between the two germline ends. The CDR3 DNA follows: TGTGCCAGCAGCTCAAGCCGGGCAACCTCTAACTATGGCTACACCTTC. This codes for CASSSSRATSNYGYTF. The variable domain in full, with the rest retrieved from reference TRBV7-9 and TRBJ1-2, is DTGVSQNPRHKITKRGQNVTFRCDPISEHNRLYWYRQTLGQGPEFLTYFQNEAQLEKSRLLSDRFSAERPKGSFSTLEIQRTEQGDSAMYLCASSSSRATSNYGYTFGSGTRLTVV.

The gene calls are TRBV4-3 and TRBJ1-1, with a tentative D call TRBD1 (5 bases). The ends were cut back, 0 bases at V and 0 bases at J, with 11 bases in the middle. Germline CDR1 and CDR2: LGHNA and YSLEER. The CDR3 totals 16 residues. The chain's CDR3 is CASSQDTGPMNTEAFF. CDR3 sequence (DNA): TGCGCCAGCAGCCAAGATACGGGACCGATGAACACTGAAGCTTTCTTT.

CDR3 nucleotide sequence: TGCAGCGCTCGACAGGGAGTCAGCTCCTACGAGCAGTACTTC. Amino acids: CSARQGVSSYEQYF. The J gene is TRBJ2-7, the V gene TRBV29-1, with TRBD1 matching 7 bases. Germline V gene sequence: CDR1 SQVTM, CDR2 ANQGSEA. This CDR3 has 14 amino acids. J lost 0 bases, V lost 7 bases, and 9 bases had no gene match.

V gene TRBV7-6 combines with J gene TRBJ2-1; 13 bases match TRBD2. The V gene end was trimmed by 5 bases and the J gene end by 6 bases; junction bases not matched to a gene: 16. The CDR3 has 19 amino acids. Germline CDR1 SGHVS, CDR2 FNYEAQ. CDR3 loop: CASSPRLLAGGPAVNEQFF. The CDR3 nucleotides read TGTGCCAGCAGCCCACGACTACTAGCGGGAGGGCCCGCGGTCAATGAGCAGTTCTTC.

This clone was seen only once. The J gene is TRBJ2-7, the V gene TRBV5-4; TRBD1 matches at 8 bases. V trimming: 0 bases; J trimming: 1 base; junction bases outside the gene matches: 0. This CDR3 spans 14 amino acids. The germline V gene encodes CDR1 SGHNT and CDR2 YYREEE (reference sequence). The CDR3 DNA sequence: TGTGCCAGCAGCTTGGACAGGGGGTCCTACGAGCAGTACTTC. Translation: CASSLDRGSYEQYF.

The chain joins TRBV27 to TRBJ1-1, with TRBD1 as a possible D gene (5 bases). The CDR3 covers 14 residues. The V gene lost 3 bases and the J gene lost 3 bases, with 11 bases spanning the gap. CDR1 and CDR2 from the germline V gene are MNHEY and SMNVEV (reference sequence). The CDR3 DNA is TGTGCCAGCAGTTTGAGGGGATCAGACACTGAAGCTTTCTTT. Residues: CASSLRGSDTEAFF.

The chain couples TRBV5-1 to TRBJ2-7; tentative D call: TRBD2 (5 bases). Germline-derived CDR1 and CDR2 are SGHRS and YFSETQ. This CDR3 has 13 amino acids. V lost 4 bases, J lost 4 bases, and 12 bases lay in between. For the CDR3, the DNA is TGCGCCAGCAGCCTAGGTTGGGAGTACGAGCAGTACTTC. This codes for CASSLGWEYEQYF.

CDR3 in amino acids: CASSPRGGGLGYTF. Written as DNA, the CDR3 is TGTGCCAGCAGTCCCCGTGGGGGGGGCCTTGGCTACACCTTC. This chain uses TRBV28 with TRBJ1-2, with TRBD1 as a possible D gene (6 bases). The CDR3 runs to 14 residues. Germline CDR1 reads MDHEN; CDR2 reads SYDVKM. Between the trimmed V and J ends, which lost 5 bases and 7 bases, there was a span of 17 bases.

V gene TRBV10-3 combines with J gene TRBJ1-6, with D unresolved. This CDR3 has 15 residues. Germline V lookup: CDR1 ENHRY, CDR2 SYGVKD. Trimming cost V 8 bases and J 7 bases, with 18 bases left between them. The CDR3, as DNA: TGTGCCATCTCAAGCAGAACGAGGGAGAATTCACCCCTCCACTTT. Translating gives CAISSRTRENSPLHF.

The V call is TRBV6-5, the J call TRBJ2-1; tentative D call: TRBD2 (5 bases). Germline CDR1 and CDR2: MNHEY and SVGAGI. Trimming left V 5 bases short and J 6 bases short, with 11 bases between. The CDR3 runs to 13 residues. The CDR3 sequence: CASSLDWINEQFF. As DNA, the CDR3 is TGTGCCAGCAGTCTGGACTGGATCAATGAGCAGTTCTTC.

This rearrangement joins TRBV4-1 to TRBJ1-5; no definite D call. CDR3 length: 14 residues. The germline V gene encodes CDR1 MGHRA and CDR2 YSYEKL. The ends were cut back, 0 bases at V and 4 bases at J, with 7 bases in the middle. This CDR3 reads CASSQEGFNQPQHF. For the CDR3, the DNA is TGCGCCAGCAGCCAAGAAGGGTTTAATCAGCCCCAGCATTTT.

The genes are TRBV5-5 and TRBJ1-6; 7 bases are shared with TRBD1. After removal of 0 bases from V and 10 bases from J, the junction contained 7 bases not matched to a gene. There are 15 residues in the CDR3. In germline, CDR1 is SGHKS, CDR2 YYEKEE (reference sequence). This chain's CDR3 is CASSLEGAEMSPLHF. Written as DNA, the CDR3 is TGTGCCAGCAGCTTGGAGGGGGCGGAGATGTCACCCCTCCACTTT.

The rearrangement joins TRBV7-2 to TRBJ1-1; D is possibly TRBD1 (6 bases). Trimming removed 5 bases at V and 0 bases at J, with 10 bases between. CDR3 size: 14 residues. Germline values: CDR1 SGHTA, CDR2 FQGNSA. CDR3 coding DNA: TGTGCCAGCAGCAGGGGGATGCTGAACACTGAAGCTTTCTTT. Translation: CASSRGMLNTEAFF.

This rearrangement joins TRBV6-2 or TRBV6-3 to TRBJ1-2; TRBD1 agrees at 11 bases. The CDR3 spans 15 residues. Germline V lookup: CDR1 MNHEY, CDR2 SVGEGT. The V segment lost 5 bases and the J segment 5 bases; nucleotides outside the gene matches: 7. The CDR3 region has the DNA TGTGCCAGCAGTCTACCCGGACAGGGGGCGTATGGCTACACCTTC. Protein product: CASSLPGQGAYGYTF.

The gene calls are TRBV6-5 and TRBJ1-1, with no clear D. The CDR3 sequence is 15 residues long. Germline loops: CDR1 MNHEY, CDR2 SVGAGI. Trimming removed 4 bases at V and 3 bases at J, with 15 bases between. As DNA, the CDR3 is TGTGCCAGCAGTTCGGGCGGCACCGGGGACACTGAAGCTTTCTTT. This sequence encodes CASSSGGTGDTEAFF.

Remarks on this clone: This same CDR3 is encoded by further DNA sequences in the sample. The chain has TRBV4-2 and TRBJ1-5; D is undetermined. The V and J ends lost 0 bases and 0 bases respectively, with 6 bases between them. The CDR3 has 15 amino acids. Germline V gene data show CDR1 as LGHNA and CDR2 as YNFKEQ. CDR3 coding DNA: TGTGCCAGCAGCCAAGATCCCAATAGCAATCAGCCCCAGCATTTT. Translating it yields CASSQDPNSNQPQHF.

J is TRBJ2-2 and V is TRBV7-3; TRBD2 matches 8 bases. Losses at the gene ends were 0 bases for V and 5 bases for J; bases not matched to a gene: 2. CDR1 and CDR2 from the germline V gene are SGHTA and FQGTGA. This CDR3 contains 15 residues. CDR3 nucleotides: TGTGCCAGCAGCTTAACGGCTAGCGGGACCGGGGAGCTGTTTTTT. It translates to CASSLTASGTGELFF.

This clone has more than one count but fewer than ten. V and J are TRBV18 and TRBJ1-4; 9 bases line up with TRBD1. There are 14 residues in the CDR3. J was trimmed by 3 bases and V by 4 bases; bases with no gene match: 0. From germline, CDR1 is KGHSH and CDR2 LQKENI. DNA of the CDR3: TGTGCCAGCTCACGACAGGGGGCTAATGAAAAACTGTTTTTT. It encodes CASSRQGANEKLFF.

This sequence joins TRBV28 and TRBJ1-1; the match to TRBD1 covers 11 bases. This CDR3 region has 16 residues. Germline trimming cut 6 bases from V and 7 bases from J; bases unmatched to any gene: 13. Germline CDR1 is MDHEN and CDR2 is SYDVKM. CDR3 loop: CASRHRQGQGAGEAFF. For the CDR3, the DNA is TGTGCCAGCAGACACCGTCAAGGACAGGGGGCCGGTGAAGCTTTCTTT.

This chain's CDR3 is CASSLVKGPSYGYTF. CDR3 coding DNA: TGTGCCAGCAGCTTAGTGAAGGGGCCGAGCTATGGCTACACCTTC. The chain carries TRBV7-8 and TRBJ1-2; maybe TRBD1 (5 bases). Trimming removed 1 base from V and 4 bases from J, with 13 bases in between. The CDR3 sequence is 15 residues long. Germline lookup yields CDR1 SGHVS and CDR2 FQNEAQ.

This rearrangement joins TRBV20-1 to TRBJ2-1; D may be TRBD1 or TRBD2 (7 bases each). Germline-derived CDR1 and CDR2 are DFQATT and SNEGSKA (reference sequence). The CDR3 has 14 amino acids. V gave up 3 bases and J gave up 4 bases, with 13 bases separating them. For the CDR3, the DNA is TGCAGTGCTAGTCAGGGGGGGCTATACAATGAGCAGTTCTTC. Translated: CSASQGGLYNEQFF.

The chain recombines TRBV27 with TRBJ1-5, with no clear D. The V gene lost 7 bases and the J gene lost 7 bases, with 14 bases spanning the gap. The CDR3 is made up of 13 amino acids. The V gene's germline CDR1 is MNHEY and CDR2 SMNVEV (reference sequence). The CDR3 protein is CASTVPLRQPQHF. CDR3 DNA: TGTGCCAGCACCGTCCCGTTGCGGCAGCCCCAGCATTTT.